This TCR beta chain is from a study of tumor-infiltrating lymphocytes in primary liver carcinoma. Study background: The patient population consisted of men and women between 30 and 69 years of age.

The CDR3 totals 14 residues. Deletions cut 6 bases from V and 2 bases from J, with 15 bases between. Germline V gene data show CDR1 as SGHTS and CDR2 as YDEGEE. A constant-region primer primed TCR beta cDNA synthesis from 450 to 550 ng of total RNA. Libraries covering TCR beta were generated through three nested multiplex PCR rounds (using a slightly modified ARM-PCR). TRBV1-TRBV30 forward and Cbeta reverse primers drove the first two approximately 11-cycle rounds. TCRdb redid the calling of the multiplex PCR reads with MiXCR, one entry per CDR3 protein. The sample lists roughly 20,000 distinct CDR3 sequences; nearly 80% were seen once. Co-extracted RNA and DNA came from about 19-30 mg of unsorted bulk tissue.

The chain recombines TRBV5-8 with TRBJ2-7; possible D gene TRBD2, 5 bases. Sequences were obtained from liver tumor tissue from sampling region 1. Specified subset: tumor region T1, superior pole. The receptor was isolated from a young woman with primary liver carcinoma and hepatitis B virus infection. The CDR3 DNA is TGTGCCAGCACCTTCAATGGACTGCCCTACGAGCAGTACTTC. Its protein product is CASTFNGLPYEQYF.